Given below is one T cell receptor (beta chain) in context. Its cognate antigen has yet to be identified. No base quality values were provided; no much bigger clone lies one nucleotide off. Other DNA sequences within the sample encode an identical CDR3. Whole blood was collected in K2EDTA tubes by collaborating institutions according to the institutions' own protocols. For TCRbeta analysis, collaborators shipped samples as frozen whole blood, isolated PBMCs, or DNA extracted from either of those sample types. The data are from a study of blood T cell repertoires in COVID-19 (dated by TCRdb to about 2020). Concerning the study at large: Collaborator samples came from the United States, Italy and Spain and covered acute and convalescent phases of COVID-19. The material from the prospective study consisted of cDNA or gDNA derived from T cells, B-cell-depleted T cells, or PBMCs. Subjects who had been exposed to COVID-19, were actively infected with it, or had recovered from it provided the deeply sampled blood TCRbeta repertoires that made up the dataset. A freely available public database, intended as a resource for researchers studying the immune response to SARS-CoV-2, is where the repertoires were released. The samples were drawn from the first 160 participants of the ongoing ImmuneRACE study and from over 950 subjects provided by 6 global collaborators. Sample metadata almost always included a de-identified subject ID, COVID-19 status, age in years and sex. HLA class I and class II types, where available, came from metadata supplied by the sample provider rather than from assay-based typing.

General findings and caveats noted by the study authors: The amount of clinical and demographic metadata varied by source and participant and was provided uncurated.

The immunoSEQ Assay, a bias-controlled multiplex PCR, was used to amplify TCRbeta CDR3 regions from genomic DNA. The authors' analysis ran thus. Nucleated cell counts per sample were estimated from amplification of reference gene primers within the assay. Sequence reads were collapsed and filtered to measure the absolute abundance of every unique TCRbeta CDR3 rearrangement. Productive Simpson clonality was computed per sample as the square root of Simpson's diversity index over productive rearrangements. The table was pulled from immuneACCESS by TCRdb, which kept in-frame rearrangements only. Such tables lose some clones; where checked, under half of the loss comes from unresolved V genes, and the rest has no known cause. V, J and clone size are taken as reported in that table, and D and trimming were inferred from the DNA itself. The sample yields 50,000 to 80,000 clones; roughly 76% were counted once. The top ten clonotypes cover 5% to 5.5% of the sample.

The sequence was collected from a human donor in a cohort sampled during active COVID-19. Specimen: peripheral blood.

The CDR3 in this case is CASSVIGQNEQFF. In nucleotides, the sequence is TGTGCCAGCAGCGTAATCGGACAGAATGAGCAGTTCTTC. Recombination connected TRBV11-2 to TRBJ2-1; the D gene is perhaps TRBD1, on 6 matching bases. From the cysteine up to the phenylalanine, the CDR3 has a length of 13 residues. Only CDR3 DNA is held: 39 bases, read in frame from base 1. Reading the germline V gene gives CDR1 SGHAT and CDR2 FQNNGV. V sheds 5 bases and J sheds 7 bases, leaving 12 bases between their ends.